One sample yielded the 6 T cell receptor beta chains listed below, sequenced in a study of blood T cell repertoires in COVID-19. Clones were read by immunoSEQ multiplex PCR, and TCRdb kept only the in-frame ones, dropping some. The table shows fewer than 450,000 clones, with around 90% occurring only once. Sequencing was carried out using PBMCs or T cells enriched from blood (not recorded which). These receptors came from a woman aged 40 to 50 with acute COVID-19.

This rearrangement joins TRBV28 to TRBJ2-5; tentatively, D is TRBD1 (6 bases). From germline, CDR1 is MDHEN and CDR2 SYDVKM. Between the trimmed V and J ends, which lost 5 bases and 4 bases, there was a span of 11 bases. The CDR3 runs 13 residues. The CDR3 protein is CASSGQLGETQYF. In DNA, the CDR3 is TGTGCCAGCAGTGGACAGCTAGGAGAGACCCAGTACTTC. The full variable domain, in which reference TRBV28 and TRBJ2-5 provide the parts outside the CDR3, is DVKVTQSSRYLVKRTGEKVFLECVQDMDHENMFWYRQDPGLGLRLIYFSYDVKMKEKGDIPEGYSVSREKKERFSLILESASTNQTSMYLCASSGQLGETQYFGPGTRLLVL.

This chain joins TRBV6-4 and TRBJ1-5; tentatively, D is TRBD1 (6 bases). CDR1 is MRHNA, CDR2 SNTAGT, per germline. This CDR3 contains 15 residues. Trimming removed 6 bases from V and 2 bases from J, with 14 bases in between. CDR3 sequence reads: CASSEQGGGNQPQHF. Written as DNA, the CDR3 is TGTGCCAGCAGCGAACAGGGTGGTGGCAATCAGCCCCAGCATTTT.

The J gene is TRBJ2-5, the V gene TRBV18, with TRBD2 identical over 9 bases. Germline V gene data show CDR1 as KGHSH and CDR2 as LQKENI. The CDR3 is 16 residues long. The V and J ends lost 1 base and 0 bases, in that order; junction bases with no gene match: 3. DNA for the CDR3: TGTGCCAGCTCACCACAGACTAGCGGACACCAAGAGACCCAGTACTTC. Protein sequence: CASSPQTSGHQETQYF.

This clone appeared a few times. The CDR3 sequence is CASSPRSGGEAFF. CDR3 DNA: TGTGCCAGCTCACCGCGCTCAGGTGGGGAAGCTTTCTTT. The chain uses TRBV18 and TRBJ1-1; D gene ambiguous. The CDR3 runs to 13 residues. Per the germline V gene, CDR1 is KGHSH and CDR2 is LQKENI. The ends were cut back, 3 bases at V and 8 bases at J, with 13 bases in the middle.

This clone was seen a single time. The chain uses TRBV27 and TRBJ2-7; the D gene is possibly TRBD2 (6 bases). The CDR3 has 15 residues. Trimming took off 0 bases at V and 4 bases at J, with 13 bases between the two ends. CDR1 is MNHEY, CDR2 SMNVEV, per germline (reference sequence). In DNA, the CDR3 is TGTGCCAGCAGTTTATCCGGGACTCTTCCTTACGAGCAGTACTTC. This sequence encodes CASSLSGTLPYEQYF.

V usage is TRBV5-1 and J usage is TRBJ2-7; D unclear. CDR3 length: 11 residues. CDR1 SGHRS and CDR2 YFSETQ come from the germline V gene. The ends were cut back, 7 bases at V and 0 bases at J, with 5 bases in the middle. The CDR3: CASGHSYEQYF. The CDR3 bases are TGCGCCAGCGGGCACTCCTACGAGCAGTACTTC.